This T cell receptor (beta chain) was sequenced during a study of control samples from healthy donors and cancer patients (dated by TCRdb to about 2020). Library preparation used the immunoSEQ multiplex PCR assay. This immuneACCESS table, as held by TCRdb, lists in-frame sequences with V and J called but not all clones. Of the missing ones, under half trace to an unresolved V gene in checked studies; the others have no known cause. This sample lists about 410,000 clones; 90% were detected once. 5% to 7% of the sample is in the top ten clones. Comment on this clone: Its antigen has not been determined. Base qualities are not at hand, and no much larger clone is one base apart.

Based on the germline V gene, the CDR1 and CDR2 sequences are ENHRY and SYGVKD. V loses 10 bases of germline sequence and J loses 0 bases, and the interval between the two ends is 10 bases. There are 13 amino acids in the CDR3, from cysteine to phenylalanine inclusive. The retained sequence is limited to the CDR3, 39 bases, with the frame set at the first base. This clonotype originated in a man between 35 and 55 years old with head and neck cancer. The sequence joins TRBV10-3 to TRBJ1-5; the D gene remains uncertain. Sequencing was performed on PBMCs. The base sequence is TGTGCCACCCGGACGGATAGCAATCAGCCCCAGCATTTT. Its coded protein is CATRTDSNQPQHF.